This TCR beta chain was obtained from a study of post-analysis software for immune sequencing data. Study observations and caveats: Normalized Chao1 diversity was significantly lower in multiple sclerosis patients than in controls. Higher frequency in patients than in controls was seen for roughly five TRBV segments, with TRBV5-6, TRBV5-1 and TRBV20-1 among them.

The sample holds many counts of this clonotype. What it recognizes is unknown. TCR beta cDNA libraries included unique molecular identifiers. TCRdb ran MiXCR on the PCR reads and lists one entry per CDR3 protein. Of about 200,000 distinct CDR3 sequences listed, approximately 28% were seen once; the top ten hold roughly 3.4%. The CDR3 has 13 residues. The V end was cut by 5 bases, the J end by 6 bases, with 14 bases between. The TCR originated in a girl aged 2 to 17 with multiple sclerosis. Input material: blood. The V call is TRBV12-3 or TRBV12-4, the J call TRBJ2-7, with D maybe TRBD2 (6 bases). The DNA for the CDR3 is TGTGCCAGCAGTCCCCTTGTGGGAGGCGAGCAGTACTTC. This translates into CASSPLVGGEQYF.